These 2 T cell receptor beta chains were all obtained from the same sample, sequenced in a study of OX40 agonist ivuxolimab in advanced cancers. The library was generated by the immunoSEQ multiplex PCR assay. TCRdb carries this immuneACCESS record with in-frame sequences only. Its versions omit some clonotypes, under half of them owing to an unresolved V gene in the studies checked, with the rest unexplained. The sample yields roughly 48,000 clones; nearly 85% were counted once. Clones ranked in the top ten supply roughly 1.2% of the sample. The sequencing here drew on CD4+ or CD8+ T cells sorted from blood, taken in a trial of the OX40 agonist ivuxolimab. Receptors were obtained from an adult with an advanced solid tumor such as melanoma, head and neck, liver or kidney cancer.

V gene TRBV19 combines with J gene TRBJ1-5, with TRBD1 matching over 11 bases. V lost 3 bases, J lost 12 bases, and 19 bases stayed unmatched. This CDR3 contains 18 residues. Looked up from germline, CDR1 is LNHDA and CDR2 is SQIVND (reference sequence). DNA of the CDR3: TGTGCCAGTAGTATTGGGCCCCAGGGACAGGGGGGCCGCGGTCACCAGCATTTT. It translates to CASSIGPQGQGGRGHQHF.

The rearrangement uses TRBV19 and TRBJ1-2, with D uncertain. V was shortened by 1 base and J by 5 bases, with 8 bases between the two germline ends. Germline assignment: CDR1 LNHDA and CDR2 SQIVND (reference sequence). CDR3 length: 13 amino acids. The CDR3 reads CASSIGIGYGYTF. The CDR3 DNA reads TGTGCCAGTAGTATAGGTATCGGTTATGGCTACACCTTC.